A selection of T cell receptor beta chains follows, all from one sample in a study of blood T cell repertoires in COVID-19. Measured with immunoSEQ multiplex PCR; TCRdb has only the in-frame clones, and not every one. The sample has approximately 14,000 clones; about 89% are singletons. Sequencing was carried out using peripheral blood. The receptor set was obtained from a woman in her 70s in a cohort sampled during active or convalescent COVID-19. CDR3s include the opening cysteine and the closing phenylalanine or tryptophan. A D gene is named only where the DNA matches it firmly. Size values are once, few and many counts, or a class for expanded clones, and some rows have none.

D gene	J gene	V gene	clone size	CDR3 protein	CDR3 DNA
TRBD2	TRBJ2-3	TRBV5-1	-	CASSLGGGPSTDTQYF	TGCGCCAGCAGCTTGGGGGGGGGACCAAGCACAGATACGCAGTATTTT
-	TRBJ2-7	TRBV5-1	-	CASSLIQGSPYEQYF	TGCGCCAGCAGCTTGATACAGGGATCTCCCTACGAGCAGTACTTC
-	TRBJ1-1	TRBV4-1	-	CASSQVSGETEAFF	TGCGCCAGCAGCCAAGTATCAGGGGAGACTGAAGCTTTCTTT
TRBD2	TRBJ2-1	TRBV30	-	CAWSQLGGGTNEQFF	TGTGCCTGGAGTCAGCTGGGCGGGGGGACCAATGAGCAGTTCTTC
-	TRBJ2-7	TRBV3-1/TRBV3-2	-	CASSQDVRQTLTYEQYF	TGTGCCAGCAGCCAAGACGTAAGACAGACTTTAACCTACGAGCAGTACTTC
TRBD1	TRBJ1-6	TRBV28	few	CAIWDRGNSPLHF	TGTGCCATATGGGACAGGGGAAATTCACCCCTCCACTTT
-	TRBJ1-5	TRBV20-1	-	CSASVGLSGQPQHF	TGCAGTGCCAGTGTAGGCCTCTCAGGTCAGCCCCAGCATTTT
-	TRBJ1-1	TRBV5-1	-	CASSLTDMNTEAFF	TGCGCCAGCAGCTTGACAGATATGAACACTGAAGCTTTCTTT
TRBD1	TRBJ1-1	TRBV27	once	CASSFKQGGTEAFF	TGTGCCAGCAGTTTCAAACAGGGGGGGACTGAAGCTTTCTTT
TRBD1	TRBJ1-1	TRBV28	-	CASSLGGQGGTEAFF	TGTGCCAGCAGTTTGGGGGGACAGGGAGGGACTGAAGCTTTCTTT
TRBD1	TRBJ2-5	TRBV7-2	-	CASTTDRALQETQYF	TGTGCCAGCACCACGGACAGGGCGCTACAAGAGACCCAGTACTTC
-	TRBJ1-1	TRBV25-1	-	CASSEYSTGRPEAFF	TGTGCCAGCAGTGAATACAGCACAGGCCGGCCAGAAGCTTTCTTT
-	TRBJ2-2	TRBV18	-	CASAETRENTGELFF	TGTGCCAGCGCCGAAACCAGGGAGAACACCGGGGAGCTGTTTTTT
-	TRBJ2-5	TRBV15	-	CATSRYPQQETQYF	TGTGCCACCAGCAGGTACCCACAGCAAGAGACCCAGTACTTC
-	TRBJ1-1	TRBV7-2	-	CASSPRGRVNTEAFF	TGTGCCAGCAGCCCTAGGGGCAGAGTTAACACTGAAGCTTTCTTT
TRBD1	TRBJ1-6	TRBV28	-	CASRRDRGLGNSPLHF	TGTGCCAGCAGACGGGACAGGGGGCTCGGCAATTCACCCCTCCACTTT
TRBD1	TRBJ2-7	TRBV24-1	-	CATSDLGRDRGFYEQYF	TGTGCCACCAGTGATTTGGGGCGGGACAGGGGGTTCTACGAGCAGTACTTC
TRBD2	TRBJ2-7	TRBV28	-	CASMGGGRQAYEQYF	TGTGCCAGCATGGGGGGGGGTCGTCAAGCCTACGAGCAGTACTTC
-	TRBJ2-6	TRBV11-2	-	CASSLDSGSGANVLTF	TGTGCCAGCAGCTTAGACTCGGGGTCTGGGGCCAACGTCCTGACTTTC
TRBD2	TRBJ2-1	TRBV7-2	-	CASSLAASGGANEQFF	TGTGCCAGCAGCTTAGCGGCTAGCGGGGGGGCAAATGAGCAGTTCTTC
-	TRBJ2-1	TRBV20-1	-	CSARQNEQFF	TGCAGTGCTAGACAGAATGAGCAGTTCTTC
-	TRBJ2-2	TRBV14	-	CASSQDQGGMNRGSGELFF	TGTGCCAGCAGCCAAGATCAGGGGGGTATGAACAGGGGTAGCGGGGAGCTGTTTTTT
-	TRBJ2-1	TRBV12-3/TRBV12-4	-	CASTRTAYNEQFF	TGTGCCAGCACCCGGACAGCCTACAATGAGCAGTTCTTC
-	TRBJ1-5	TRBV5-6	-	CASSFPNQPQHF	TGTGCCAGCAGCTTCCCAAATCAGCCCCAGCATTTT
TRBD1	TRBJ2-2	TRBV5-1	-	CASSLSTGTGGSGELFF	TGCGCCAGCAGCTTGTCCACCGGGACAGGGGGGTCCGGGGAGCTGTTTTTT
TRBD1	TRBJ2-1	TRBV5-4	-	CASSRMGQGGEQFF	TGTGCCAGCAGCCGTATGGGACAGGGAGGTGAGCAGTTCTTC
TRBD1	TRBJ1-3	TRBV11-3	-	CASSLARQGISGNTIYF	TGTGCCAGCAGCTTAGCCCGACAGGGCATCTCTGGAAACACCATATATTTT
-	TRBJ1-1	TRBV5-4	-	CASSLDTGHSTEAFF	TGTGCCAGCAGCTTGGATACAGGGCATTCCACTGAAGCTTTCTTT
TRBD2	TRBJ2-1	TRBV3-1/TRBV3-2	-	CASSQAGGLDNEQFF	TGTGCCAGCAGCCAGGCGGGGGGGCTAGACAATGAGCAGTTCTTC
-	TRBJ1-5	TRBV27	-	CASSLRVNQPQHF	TGTGCCAGCAGTCTGCGGGTGAATCAGCCCCAGCATTTT